This TCR beta chain was captured by sequencing in a study of shared clonotypes between healthy human individuals. Regarding the study as a whole: In this cohort, only blood was sampled, and tissue repertoires likely differ.

V was cut by 0 bases and J by 6 bases, with 9 bases left in between. Germline V gene data show CDR1 as SGHAT and CDR2 as FQNNGV. The CDR3 loop spans 13 amino acids. Deep-level settings were used for running the assay. Each subset's genomic DNA was shared equally among a number of immunoSEQ plates. Original processing methods: In the immunoSEQ data, sequences were junction-only and lacked quality scores, so filtering differed. The protocol was immunoSEQ multiplex PCR, while the TCRdb copy is restricted to in-frame clones and leaves out a portion. V and J calls and clone size are those listed in that table; D and trimming were worked out from the DNA. In the table there are hundreds of thousands of clones, about 96% of which are singletons. About this clone itself: Antigen: not known.

CD45RO-negative cells were positively selected for CCR7, leaving out terminally differentiated effector memory CD45RA+ cells. This TCR was recovered from a man aged 25 to 45 in good health. The chain has TRBV11-2 and TRBJ2-7; the D is unclear. Input material: naive CD8+ T cells sorted from blood. CDR3 protein: CASSLDGSGEQYF. CDR3 coding DNA: TGTGCCAGCAGCTTAGACGGGTCTGGCGAGCAGTACTTC.